This T cell receptor (beta chain) was captured in a study of beta chain features in type 1 diabetes. Findings of the study overall: TCRB CDR3 length was moderately but significantly reduced in all four CD4+ subsets of Type 1 diabetes patients. TCRB repertoires of naive, central memory and Treg cells appeared more similar among patients than among healthy donors.

Only one heparinised blood draw was taken per donor, and its volume averaged around 100 mL. Populations isolated by sorting all had purity greater than 95%. V trimming: 0 bases; J trimming: 12 bases; junction bases outside the gene matches: 8. This CDR3 comprises 14 residues. The germline V gene has CDR1 KGHSH and CDR2 LQKENI. Expressed TCRB transcripts were sequenced because the entire RNA isolate underwent reverse transcription. The table came from immunoSEQ multiplex PCR; TCRdb's copy has only in-frame clones and leaves some out. The sample shows 120,000 to 150,000 clones, 10% of them seen only once. On this clone itself: What it recognizes is unknown.

The sequenced material came from naive CD4+ T cells from blood. The sequence was obtained from a man aged 18-30 years in good health. The chain uses TRBV18 and TRBJ2-1; 7 bases map to TRBD1. Written as DNA, the CDR3 is TGTGCCAGCTCACCACCGAGGGGGCTTCGGTGGCAGTTCTTC. Residues: CASSPPRGLRWQFF.